This is a list of T cell receptor beta chains from one sample in a study of identical twins. TCRdb fed the 5' RACE reads into MiXCR, producing one record per CDR3 protein. The sample includes 450,000 to 650,000 distinct CDR3 sequences, 9.5% to 10% of them seen just once. These data also featured in a second study, about yellow fever vaccine responses in identical twins.

The sample taken for sequencing was PBMCs. These receptors all come from a woman under 30 in good health. Both conserved end residues are part of each CDR3. Fields, in order: D gene, clone size, V gene, J gene, CDR3 DNA, CDR3 protein. D genes are given only for firm matches. Clone size is not always given. Where it is, it says once, few, many or a class for expanded clones.

.	few	TRBV12-3/TRBV12-4	TRBJ1-2	TGTGCCAGCAGCAAAAGCGAAGGCCGGGGCTACACCTTC	CASSKSEGRGYTF
.	few	TRBV5-6	TRBJ2-2	TGTGCCAGCAGTTCTAGGAGCACCGGGGAGCTGTTTTTT	CASSSRSTGELFF
TRBD2	.	TRBV3-1	TRBJ2-4	TGTGCCAGCAGCCAAGAGGGTGGACTAGCGACGATTCAGTACTTC	CASSQEGGLATIQYF
.	few	TRBV29-1	TRBJ1-1	TGCAGCGTTAGCGATAAGGGGGTTGACACTGAAGCTTTCTTT	CSVSDKGVDTEAFF
.	.	TRBV5-5	TRBJ2-2	TGTGCCAGCAGCTTGGATGGGGCAGGGTCGGGGGAGCTGTTTTTT	CASSLDGAGSGELFF
.	many	TRBV20-1	TRBJ1-2	TGCAGTGCTAGAGCCGGGACGGATCCCAACTATGGCTACACCTTC	CSARAGTDPNYGYTF
TRBD1	few	TRBV29-1	TRBJ2-3	TGCAGCGTTGCCGAAACAGGGGCTAGCACAGATACGCAGTATTTT	CSVAETGASTDTQYF
.	few	TRBV6-4	TRBJ2-1	TGTGCCAGCAGTGACGGGAATTCCTACAATGAGCAGTTCTTC	CASSDGNSYNEQFF
.	many	TRBV24-1	TRBJ2-5	TGTGCCACCAGTGATCCTCAAGAGACCCAGTACTTC	CATSDPQETQYF
.	.	TRBV12-3/TRBV12-4	TRBJ2-3	TGTGCCAGCAGCCATCAACCCCCTGAATACACAGATACGCAGTATTTT	CASSHQPPEYTDTQYF
.	.	TRBV2	TRBJ2-7	TGTGCCAGCAGTGTCCCTAACGGGGGCGAGCAGTACTTC	CASSVPNGGEQYF
TRBD1	few	TRBV5-1	TRBJ2-1	TGCGCCAGCAGCTTCATACAGGGGGGTGAGCAGTTCTTC	CASSFIQGGEQFF
TRBD2	few	TRBV11-1	TRBJ2-7	TGTGCCAGCAGCTTAGAAAGCTTAGCGGGGGGAAGAACCTACGAGCAGTACTTC	CASSLESLAGGRTYEQYF
TRBD1	few	TRBV6-1	TRBJ2-5	TGTGCCAGCTGTCTAGAGGGGGACAGGCAAGAGACCCAGTACTTC	CASCLEGDRQETQYF
TRBD2	.	TRBV14	TRBJ2-7	TGTGCCAGCAGCCAAGATCGCCCCCGCGGACTAGCGGGAGTTTTTTACGAGCAGTACTTC	CASSQDRPRGLAGVFYEQYF
TRBD2	.	TRBV12-3/TRBV12-4	TRBJ2-1	TGTGCCAGCAGTTGGACTAGCGCAGCTGAGCAGTTCTTC	CASSWTSAAEQFF
TRBD2	few	TRBV15	TRBJ2-3	TGTGCCACCCTGTCGGGACTAACGACAGATACGCAGTATTTT	CATLSGLTTDTQYF
.	many	TRBV11-2	TRBJ2-1	TGTGCCAGCAGCTTAGTTGTTCTCGGGCAGATCTCAAACAATGAGCAGTTCTTC	CASSLVVLGQISNNEQFF
.	many	TRBV12-3/TRBV12-4	TRBJ2-3	TGTGCCAGCAGTTCCGCCGGTACGCAGTATTTT	CASSSAGTQYF
TRBD2	many	TRBV10-3	TRBJ2-1	TGTGCCATCAGGGGGACTAGCGGGAGGGCTAATGAGCAGTTCTTC	CAIRGTSGRANEQFF
.	few	TRBV4-2	TRBJ2-1	TGTGCCAGCAGCCGGACGGCCAGGAATGAGCAGTTCTTC	CASSRTARNEQFF
.	once	TRBV19	TRBJ2-3	TGTGCCAGTAGGGCGGTTGGACTCGGCACAGATACGCAGTATTTT	CASRAVGLGTDTQYF
.	.	TRBV5-6	TRBJ2-7	TGTGCCAGCAGCTTGGCCGGTTATTTTCCGGGGTCGGGTGTGGGTGAGCAGTACTTC	CASSLAGYFPGSGVGEQYF
TRBD2	.	TRBV11-1	TRBJ2-7	TGTGCCAGCAGCTCCCCGGGACTAGCGGGGGGCCCGGGGGACGAGCAGTACTTC	CASSSPGLAGGPGDEQYF
.	many	TRBV6-4	TRBJ2-2	TGTGCCAGCAGTGACAGATCCACCGGGGAGCTGTTTTTT	CASSDRSTGELFF
.	many	TRBV27	TRBJ1-2	TGTGCCAGCAGCGGGGACCGAAACTATGGCTACACCTTC	CASSGDRNYGYTF
.	many	TRBV15	TRBJ2-3	TGTGCCACCAGCAGCGGGGGGCAGGGAGCAGATACGCAGTATTTT	CATSSGGQGADTQYF
.	.	TRBV6-1	TRBJ2-5	TGTGCCAGCAGTGGGACAGGAGGGGTGCAAGAGACCCAGTACTTC	CASSGTGGVQETQYF
.	many	TRBV5-1	TRBJ2-7	TGCGCCAGCAGCTCCCAAAGGACTACACTGTCCTACGAGCAGTACTTC	CASSSQRTTLSYEQYF
.	few	TRBV4-3	TRBJ2-1	TGCGCCAGCCAGTGGGATGAGCAGTTCTTC	CASQWDEQFF
TRBD1	few	TRBV3-1	TRBJ1-1	TGTGCCAGCAGGACAGGGGGCAGTGCTGAAGCTTTCTTT	CASRTGGSAEAFF
TRBD2	.	TRBV11-2	TRBJ2-2	TGTGCCAGCAGCTCCTCCTGGACTAGCGGGGGGGGGAACACCGGGGAGCTGTTTTTT	CASSSSWTSGGGNTGELFF